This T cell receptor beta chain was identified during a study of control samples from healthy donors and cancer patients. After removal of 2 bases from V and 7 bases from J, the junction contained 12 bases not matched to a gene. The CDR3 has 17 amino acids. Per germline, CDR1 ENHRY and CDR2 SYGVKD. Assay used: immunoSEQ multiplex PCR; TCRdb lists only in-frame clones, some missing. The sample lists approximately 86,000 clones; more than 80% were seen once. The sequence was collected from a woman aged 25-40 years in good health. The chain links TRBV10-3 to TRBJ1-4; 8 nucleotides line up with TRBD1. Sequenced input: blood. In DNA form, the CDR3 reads TGTGCCATCAGTGAGACTTCCGGGACAGGTTCCAGTGAAAAACTGTTTTTT. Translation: CAISETSGTGSSEKLFF.